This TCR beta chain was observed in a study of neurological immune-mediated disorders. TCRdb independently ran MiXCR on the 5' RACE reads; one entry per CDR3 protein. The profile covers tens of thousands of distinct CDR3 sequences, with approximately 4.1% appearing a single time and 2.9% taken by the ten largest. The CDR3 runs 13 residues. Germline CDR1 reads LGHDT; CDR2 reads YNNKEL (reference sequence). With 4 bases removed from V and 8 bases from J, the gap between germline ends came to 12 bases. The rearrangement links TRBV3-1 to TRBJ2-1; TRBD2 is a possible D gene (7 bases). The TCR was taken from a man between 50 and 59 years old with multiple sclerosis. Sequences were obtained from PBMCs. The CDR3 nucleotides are TGTGCCAGCAGCCGGTTGGGGGGGCATGAGCAGTTCTTC. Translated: CASSRLGGHEQFF.